This TCR beta chain stems from a study of T cell repertoires and leukemia-associated antigens. Study details: Approximately 15 million effective reads came from all samples combined.

MiXCR, run by TCRdb on the 5' RACE reads, gives a single entry per CDR3 protein. The sample carries 10,000 to 13,000 distinct CDR3 sequences, around 40% recorded once. General study findings and limits: No direct test of specificity or function was done for expanded clones.

Before use, CD3+ T cells rested overnight in serum-free medium. As for this clonotype: What it binds is unknown.

J gave up 1 base and V 3 bases, and 3 bases lay outside the gene matches. The CDR3 runs to 16 residues. V and J are TRBV12-3 or TRBV12-4 and TRBJ2-5; TRBD2 agrees at 12 bases. The TCR comes from a female donor in good health. Sample: CD3+ T cells sorted from blood and cultured. Written as DNA, the CDR3 is TGTGCCAGCAGTTTTCTAGCGGGAGGGAGCCAAGAGACCCAGTACTTC. It is translated as CASSFLAGGSQETQYF.